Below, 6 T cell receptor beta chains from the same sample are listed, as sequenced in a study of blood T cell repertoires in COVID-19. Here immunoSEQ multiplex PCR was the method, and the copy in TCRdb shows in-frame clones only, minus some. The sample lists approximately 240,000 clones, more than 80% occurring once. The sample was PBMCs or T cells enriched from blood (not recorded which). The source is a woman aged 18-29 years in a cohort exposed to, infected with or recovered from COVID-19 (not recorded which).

CDR3 sequence reads: CASSPPGETQYF. The CDR3 DNA sequence: TGTGCCAGCAGCCCACCCGGGGAGACCCAGTACTTC. The chain carries TRBV9 and TRBJ2-5; D remains ambiguous. Trimming removed 4 bases from V and 5 bases from J, with 9 bases in between. This CDR3 comprises 12 residues. CDR1 SGDLS and CDR2 YYNGEE come from the germline V gene.

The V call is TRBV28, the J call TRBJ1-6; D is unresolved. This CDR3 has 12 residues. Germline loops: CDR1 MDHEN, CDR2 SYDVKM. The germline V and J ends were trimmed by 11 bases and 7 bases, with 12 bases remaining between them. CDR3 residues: CASDGFNSPLHF. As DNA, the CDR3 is TGTGCCTCAGACGGGTTCAATTCACCCCTCCACTTT.

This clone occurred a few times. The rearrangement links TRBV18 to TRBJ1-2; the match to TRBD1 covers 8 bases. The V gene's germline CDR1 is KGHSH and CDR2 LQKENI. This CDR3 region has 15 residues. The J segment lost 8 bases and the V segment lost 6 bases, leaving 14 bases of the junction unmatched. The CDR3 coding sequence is TGTGCCAGCTCCTCTGACGGGACAGGCGGTGACGGCTACACCTTC. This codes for CASSSDGTGGDGYTF.

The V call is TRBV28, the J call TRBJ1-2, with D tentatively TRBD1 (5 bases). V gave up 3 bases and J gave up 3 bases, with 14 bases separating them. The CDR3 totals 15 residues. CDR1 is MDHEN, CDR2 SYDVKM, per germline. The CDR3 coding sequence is TGTGCCAGCAGTTTCGCAAACAGGAACTACTATGGCTACACCTTC. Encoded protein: CASSFANRNYYGYTF.

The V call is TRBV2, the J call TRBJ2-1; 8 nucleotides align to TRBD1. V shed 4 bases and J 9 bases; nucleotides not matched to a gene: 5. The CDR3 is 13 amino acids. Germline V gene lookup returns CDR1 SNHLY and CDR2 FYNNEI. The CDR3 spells CASSVQGAGEQFF. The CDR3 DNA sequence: TGTGCCAGCAGTGTGCAGGGGGCCGGTGAGCAGTTCTTC.

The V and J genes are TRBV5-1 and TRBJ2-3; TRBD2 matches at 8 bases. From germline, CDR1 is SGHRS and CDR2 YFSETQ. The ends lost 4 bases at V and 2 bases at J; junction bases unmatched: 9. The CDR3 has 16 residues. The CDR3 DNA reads TGCGCCAGCAGCCCGGGGGGGGGCAGGCCCACAGATACGCAGTATTTT. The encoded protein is CASSPGGGRPTDTQYF.